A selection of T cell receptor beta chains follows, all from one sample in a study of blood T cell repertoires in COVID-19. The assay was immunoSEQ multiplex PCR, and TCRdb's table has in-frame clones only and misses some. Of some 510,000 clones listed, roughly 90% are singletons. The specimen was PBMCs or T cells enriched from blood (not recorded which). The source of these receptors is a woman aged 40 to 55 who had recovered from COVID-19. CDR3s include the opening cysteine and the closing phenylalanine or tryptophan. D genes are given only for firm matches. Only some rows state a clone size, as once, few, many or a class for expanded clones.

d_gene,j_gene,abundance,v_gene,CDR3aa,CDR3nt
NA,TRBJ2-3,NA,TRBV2,CASKGVATDTQYF,TGTGCCAGCAAGGGGGTAGCAACAGATACGCAGTATTTT
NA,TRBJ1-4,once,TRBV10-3,CAISESGAGEKLFF,TGTGCCATCAGTGAGTCAGGGGCAGGGGAAAAACTGTTTTTT
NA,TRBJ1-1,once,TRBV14,CASSQVLGGTEAFF,TGTGCCAGCAGCCAAGTTTTGGGGGGCACTGAAGCTTTCTTT
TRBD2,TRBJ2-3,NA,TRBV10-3,CAIRGGGGIADTQYF,TGTGCCATCAGAGGTGGCGGGGGGATAGCAGATACGCAGTATTTT
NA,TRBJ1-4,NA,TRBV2,CASRGKRGNEKLFF,TGTGCCAGCAGAGGAAAACGGGGTAATGAAAAACTGTTTTTT
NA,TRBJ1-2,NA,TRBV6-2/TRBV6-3,CASSFDRIYGYTF,TGTGCCAGCAGTTTTGACAGAATCTATGGCTACACCTTC
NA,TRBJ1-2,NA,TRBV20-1,CSASKAAYGYTF,TGCAGTGCTAGTAAGGCGGCCTATGGCTACACCTTC
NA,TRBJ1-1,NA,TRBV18,CASSPTDIEAFF,TGTGCCAGCTCACCCACAGATATTGAAGCTTTCTTT
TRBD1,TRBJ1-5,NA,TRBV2,CASSLQGGNQPQHF,TGTGCCAGCAGTCTACAGGGGGGGAATCAGCCCCAGCATTTT
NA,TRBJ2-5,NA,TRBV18,CASSPLSGGRGETQYF,TGTGCCAGCTCACCCCTTAGTGGGGGGAGAGGGGAGACCCAGTACTTC
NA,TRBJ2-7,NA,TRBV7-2,CASSLAPSSYEQYF,TGTGCCAGCAGCTTAGCGCCTAGCTCCTACGAGCAGTACTTC
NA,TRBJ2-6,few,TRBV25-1,CASSSTGANVLTF,TGTGCCAGCAGTTCCACTGGGGCCAACGTCCTGACTTTC
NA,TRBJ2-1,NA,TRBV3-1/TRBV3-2,CASSQEGLQHEQFF,TGTGCCAGCAGCCAAGAGGGCCTCCAGCATGAGCAGTTCTTC
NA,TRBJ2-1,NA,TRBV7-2,CASSWRSTGNNEQFF,TGTGCCAGCAGCTGGAGAAGCACCGGGAACAATGAGCAGTTCTTC
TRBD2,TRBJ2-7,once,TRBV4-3,CASSQDRGLAGGVGSYEQYF,TGCGCCAGCAGCCAAGATAGGGGACTAGCGGGAGGGGTGGGTTCCTACGAGCAGTACTTC
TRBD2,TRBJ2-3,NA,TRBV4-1,CASSLSGLESTDTQYF,TGCGCCAGCAGCCTTTCCGGACTAGAAAGCACAGATACGCAGTATTTT
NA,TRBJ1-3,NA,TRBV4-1,CASSQVAAGAGNTIYF,TGCGCCAGCAGCCAAGTGGCGGCAGGGGCTGGAAACACCATATATTTT
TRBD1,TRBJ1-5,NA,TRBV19,CASNRQGASNQPQHF,TGTGCCAGTAATAGACAGGGGGCAAGCAATCAGCCCCAGCATTTT
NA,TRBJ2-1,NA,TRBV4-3,CASSQDSVTYNEQFF,TGCGCCAGCAGCCAAGATAGCGTCACCTACAATGAGCAGTTCTTC
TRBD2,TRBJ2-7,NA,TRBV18,CASSQAGGSGYYEQYF,TGTGCCAGCTCTCAGGCCGGGGGGAGCGGCTACTACGAGCAGTACTTC
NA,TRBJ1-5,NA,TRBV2,CASSEVEKYQPQHF,TGTGCCAGCAGCGAAGTAGAAAAATATCAGCCCCAGCATTTT
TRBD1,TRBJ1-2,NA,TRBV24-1,CATLGWTGNYTF,TGTGCCACCCTCGGATGGACAGGGAACTACACCTTC
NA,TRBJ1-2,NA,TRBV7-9,CASSLVGGVLSGYTF,TGTGCCAGCAGCTTAGTAGGAGGGGTACTGTCTGGCTACACCTTC
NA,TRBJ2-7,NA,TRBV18,CASAVGAGGEQYF,TGTGCCAGCGCGGTGGGAGCCGGCGGCGAGCAGTACTTC
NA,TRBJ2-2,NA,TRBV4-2,CASSQEGGGHPNTGELFF,TGTGCCAGCAGCCAAGAAGGGGGGGGACACCCGAACACCGGGGAGCTGTTTTTT
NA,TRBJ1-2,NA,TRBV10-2,CASSESRDISNYGYTF,TGCGCCAGCAGTGAGTCCAGGGACATCTCTAACTATGGCTACACCTTC
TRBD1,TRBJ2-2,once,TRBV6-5,CASTYRGPGTGELFF,TGTGCCAGCACTTACAGGGGGCCGGGCACCGGGGAGCTGTTTTTT
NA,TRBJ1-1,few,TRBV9,CASSVAGGALNTEAFF,TGTGCCAGCAGCGTAGCCGGGGGGGCCTTGAACACTGAAGCTTTCTTT
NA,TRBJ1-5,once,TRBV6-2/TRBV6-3,CASSLARGGQPQHF,TGTGCCAGCAGTTTGGCCAGGGGCGGTCAGCCCCAGCATTTT
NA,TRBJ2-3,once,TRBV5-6,CASSLLGQRVSGTDTQYF,TGTGCCAGCAGCTTGTTGGGACAGCGGGTTTCTGGCACAGATACGCAGTATTTT
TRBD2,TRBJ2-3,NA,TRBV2,CASSEEWRESTDTQYF,TGTGCCAGCAGTGAAGAATGGCGGGAGAGCACAGATACGCAGTATTTT
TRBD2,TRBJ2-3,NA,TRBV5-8,CASSSGLAGEPDTQYF,TGTGCCAGCAGCTCGGGACTAGCGGGAGAGCCAGATACGCAGTATTTT
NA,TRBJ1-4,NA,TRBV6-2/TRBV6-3,CASSASGAGNEKLFF,TGTGCCAGCAGCGCCTCAGGGGCCGGTAATGAAAAACTGTTTTTT
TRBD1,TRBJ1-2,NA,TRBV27,CASSAVFGQEANYGYTF,TGTGCCAGCAGTGCTGTGTTTGGACAGGAGGCTAACTATGGCTACACCTTC
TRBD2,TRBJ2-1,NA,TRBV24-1,CATSDLVAGEDEQFF,TGTGCCACCAGTGATTTGGTAGCGGGAGAGGATGAGCAGTTCTTC
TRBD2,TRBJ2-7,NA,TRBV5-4,CASSITSGSLYEQYF,TGTGCCAGCAGCATCACTAGCGGGAGCTTGTACGAGCAGTACTTC
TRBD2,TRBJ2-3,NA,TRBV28,CASSFPTSGSRWITDTQYF,TGTGCCAGCAGTTTTCCGACTAGCGGGAGCCGATGGATCACAGATACGCAGTATTTT
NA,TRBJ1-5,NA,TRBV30,CAWSPDRQPQHF,TGTGCCTGGTCACCAGACAGACAGCCCCAGCATTTT
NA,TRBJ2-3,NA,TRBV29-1,CSVGIDTQYF,TGCAGCGTTGGTATAGATACGCAGTATTTT
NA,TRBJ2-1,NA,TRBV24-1,CATSPNRVGLDNEQFF,TGTGCCACCAGTCCCAACAGGGTGGGTCTTGACAATGAGCAGTTCTTC
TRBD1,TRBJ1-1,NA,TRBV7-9,CASSGTVNTEAFF,TGTGCCAGCAGCGGGACAGTGAACACTGAAGCTTTCTTT
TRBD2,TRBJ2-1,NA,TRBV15,CATSGRGLAGYNEQFF,TGTGCCACCAGCGGGCGGGGACTAGCGGGTTACAATGAGCAGTTCTTC
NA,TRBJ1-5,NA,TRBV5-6,CASSLEREGPQHF,TGTGCCAGCAGCTTGGAGAGGGAAGGGCCCCAGCATTTT
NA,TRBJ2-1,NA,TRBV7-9,CASSEGASSYNEQFF,TGTGCCAGCAGCGAAGGAGCCAGCTCCTACAATGAGCAGTTCTTC
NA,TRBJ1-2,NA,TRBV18,CASSPGPRGVSYGYTF,TGTGCCAGCTCACCAGGCCCCAGGGGAGTCAGCTATGGCTACACCTTC
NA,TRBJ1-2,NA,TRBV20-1,CSAGNAYGYTF,TGCAGTGCCGGGAACGCCTATGGCTACACCTTC
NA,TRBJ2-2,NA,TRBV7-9,CASSLDGRRAGELFF,NA
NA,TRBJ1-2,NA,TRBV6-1,CASSELRGIYGYTF,TGTGCCAGCAGTGAGCTACGGGGGATCTATGGCTACACCTTC
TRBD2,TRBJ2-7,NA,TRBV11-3,CASSSRLAGGSNEQYF,TGTGCCAGCAGCTCCCGACTAGCGGGAGGCTCCAACGAGCAGTACTTC
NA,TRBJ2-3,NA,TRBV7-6,CASSQAGDTQYF,TGTGCCAGCAGCCAAGCCGGAGATACGCAGTATTTT
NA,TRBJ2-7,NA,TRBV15,CATSRRRQAIEQYF,TGTGCCACCAGCCGCCGGAGACAGGCAATCGAGCAGTACTTC